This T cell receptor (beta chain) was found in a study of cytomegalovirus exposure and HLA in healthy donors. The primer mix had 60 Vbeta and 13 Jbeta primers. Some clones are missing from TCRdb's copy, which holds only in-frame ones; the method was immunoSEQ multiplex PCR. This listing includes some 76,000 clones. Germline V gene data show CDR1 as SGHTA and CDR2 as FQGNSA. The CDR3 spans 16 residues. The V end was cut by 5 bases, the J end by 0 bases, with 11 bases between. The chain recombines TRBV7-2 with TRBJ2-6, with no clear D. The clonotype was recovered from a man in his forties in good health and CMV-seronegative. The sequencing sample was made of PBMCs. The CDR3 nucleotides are TGTGCCAGCAGCCCTCGAGCAAACTCTGGGGCCAACGTCCTGACTTTC. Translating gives CASSPRANSGANVLTF.